This T cell receptor (beta chain) was obtained from a study of blood T cell repertoires in COVID-19. In the study overall: The origin of the acute and convalescent COVID-19 samples was the United States, Italy and Spain.

Methods used by the authors: Reference gene primer amplification gave estimated nucleated cell counts. Generated by immunoSEQ multiplex PCR, the TCRdb table keeps only in-frame clones and is missing some. V and J calls and clone size come straight from that table; D and trimming were deduced from the DNA. The table includes 300,000 to 400,000 clones, about 92% detected once. Looked up from germline, CDR1 is SGHTA and CDR2 is FQGTGA. The CDR3 runs 15 residues. V was cut by 2 bases and J by 4 bases, with 11 bases left in between. Clinical history as reported by participants underpinned cohort assignment.

V is TRBV7-3 and J is TRBJ2-2; weak D call: TRBD1 (5 bases). Source material: PBMCs or T cells enriched from blood (not recorded which). This clonotype was obtained from a man between 60 and 75 years old who had recovered from COVID-19. The CDR3 DNA reads TGTGCCAGCAGCTTAGGGGCGTCGCCCACCGGGGAGCTGTTTTTT. It encodes CASSLGASPTGELFF.